The rows below give T cell receptor beta chains drawn from one sample of a study of CD8+ T cells in alopecia areata. Method: immunoSEQ multiplex PCR; TCRdb's copy keeps in-frame clones and lacks some. The table has around 170,000 clones, 45% to 60% seen once; the top ten hold 10%. The sequenced sample was CD8+ T cells sorted from blood, obtained around week 53, from a patient treated with tofacitinib. All receptors come from a human donor with alopecia areata. The CDR3 runs from the conserved cysteine through the conserved F or W. Size tells how often a clone was seen (once, few, many) or the class of an expanded clone, and some rows leave it out.

abundance | j_gene | v_gene | CDR3aa
few | TRBJ2-5 | TRBV19 | CASQDRGLQETQYF
. | TRBJ2-7 | TRBV9 | CASSVGGDVSYEQYF
. | TRBJ2-7 | TRBV7-2 | CASSFVVSSIYEQYF
. | TRBJ2-1 | TRBV10-3 | CAISEPSDGDEQFF
. | TRBJ2-5 | TRBV6-1 | CASSEENVETQYF
. | TRBJ2-1 | TRBV14 | CASSPSTYNEQFF
. | TRBJ1-2 | TRBV6-5 | CASSPFGGTYGYTF
. | TRBJ2-7 | TRBV25-1 | CASSGWIYEQYF
. | TRBJ1-6 | TRBV5-4 | CASSTPSPYNSPLHF
. | TRBJ2-5 | TRBV4-1 | CASSQLAGGQETQYF
. | TRBJ1-6 | TRBV6-5 | CASSPGGHNSPLHF
. | TRBJ2-1 | TRBV9 | CASSVPKEYGGDNEQFF
. | TRBJ2-1 | TRBV10-3 | CAITPEGLDEQFF
. | TRBJ2-3 | TRBV6-5 | CASSYWRGQGDTQYF
few | TRBJ1-1 | TRBV5-6 | CASSLGTPEAFF
. | TRBJ2-6 | TRBV18 | CASSGGPHSGANVLTF
few | TRBJ2-2 | TRBV29-1 | CSVEPGVGELFF
few | TRBJ2-7 | TRBV7-9 | CASSQTSGSGYEQYF
. | TRBJ1-5 | TRBV15 | CATSSSGTGNQPQHF
. | TRBJ1-1 | TRBV6-5 | CASSLTREAFF
. | TRBJ2-4 | TRBV4-1 | CASSQDLAGGTKNIQYF
few | TRBJ2-3 | TRBV11-2 | CASSWGLITDTQYF
few | TRBJ1-2 | TRBV11-1 | CASSPKSTGLGGYTF
. | TRBJ2-1 | TRBV4-3 | CASSQLTGVTYNEQFF
. | TRBJ2-7 | TRBV13 | CASSLGREQYF
. | TRBJ2-2 | TRBV7-9 | CAGNTGELFF
. | TRBJ1-1 | TRBV27 | CASSLLSRAHTEAFF
many | TRBJ2-1 | TRBV5-4 | CASSQRSGYNEQFF
. | TRBJ2-7 | TRBV6-5 | CASSYVGGGDYEQYF
. | TRBJ2-5 | TRBV30 | CAWNGIGQGRNLETQYF
once | TRBJ2-2 | TRBV5-1 | CASSLVPDLSTGELFF
. | TRBJ1-1 | TRBV27 | CASTPLGTDTEAFF
. | TRBJ2-3 | TRBV2 | CARTGQWFGDTQYF